The entry that follows covers one T cell receptor (beta chain) sequence. In TCRdb, the RT-PCR reads were re-called with MiXCR into one record per CDR3 protein. The repertoire holds hundreds of thousands of distinct CDR3 sequences, with 11% to 15% as singletons. This sequence was found in a female donor in good health, serving as a healthy control. The sequenced material came from memory CD4+ T cells from blood.

CDR3 residues: CASSPTGLVYGYTF. The CDR3 nucleotides are TGTGCCAGCAGTCCGACAGGGTTGGTCTATGGCTACACCTTC. The J gene is TRBJ1-2, the V gene TRBV6-6; 7 bases match TRBD1. CDR1 MNHNY and CDR2 SVGAGI come from the germline V gene (reference sequence). The CDR3 totals 14 residues. Unmatched junction bases numbered 7, after V lost 5 bases and J lost 4 bases.